One sample yielded the 2 T cell receptor beta chains listed below, sequenced in a study of identical twins. TCRdb reprocessed the 5' RACE reads via MiXCR and lists one record per CDR3 protein. The sample carries more than 200,000 distinct CDR3 sequences, around 15% recorded once. Material for sequencing was memory (CD45RO+) T cells sorted from blood. All receptors come from a woman aged 18-29 years in good health.

The chain recombines TRBV10-3 with TRBJ2-5, with D possibly being TRBD2 (6 bases). CDR1 ENHRY and CDR2 SYGVKD come from the germline V gene. CDR3 length: 14 amino acids. V lost 3 bases to trimming and J lost 5 bases, with 13 bases between them. CDR3 sequence (DNA): TGTGCCATCAGTGAAAGGGTGGAGGGGGAGACCCAGTACTTC. It translates to CAISERVEGETQYF.

This clonotype was recorded many times. This rearrangement joins TRBV7-9 to TRBJ2-3; TRBD2 matches 11 bases. Germline V gene data show CDR1 as SEHNR and CDR2 as FQNEAQ (reference sequence). The CDR3 runs 17 residues. Losses at the gene ends were 6 bases for V and 6 bases for J; bases not matched to a gene: 14. The CDR3 is CASSPSRASGRLDTQYF. The CDR3 DNA sequence: TGTGCCAGCAGTCCCTCGCGAGCTAGCGGGAGGCTGGATACGCAGTATTTT.